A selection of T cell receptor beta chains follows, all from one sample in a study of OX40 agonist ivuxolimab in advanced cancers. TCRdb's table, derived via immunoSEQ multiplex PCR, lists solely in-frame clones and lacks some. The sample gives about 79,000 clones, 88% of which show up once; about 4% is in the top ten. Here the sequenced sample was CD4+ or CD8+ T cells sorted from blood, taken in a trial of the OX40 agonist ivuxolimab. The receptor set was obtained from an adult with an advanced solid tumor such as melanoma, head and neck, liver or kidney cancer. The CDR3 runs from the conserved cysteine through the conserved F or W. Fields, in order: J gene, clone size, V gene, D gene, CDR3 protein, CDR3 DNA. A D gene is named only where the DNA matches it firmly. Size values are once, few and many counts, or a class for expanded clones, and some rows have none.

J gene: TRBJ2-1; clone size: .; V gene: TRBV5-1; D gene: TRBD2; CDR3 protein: CASSMTGIGLAGENEQFF; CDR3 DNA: TGCGCCAGCAGCATGACAGGGATCGGTCTAGCGGGAGAAAATGAGCAGTTCTTC
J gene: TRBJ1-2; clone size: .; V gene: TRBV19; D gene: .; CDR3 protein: CASSMGQTNYGYTF; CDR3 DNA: TGTGCCAGTAGCATGGGTCAAACGAACTATGGCTACACCTTC
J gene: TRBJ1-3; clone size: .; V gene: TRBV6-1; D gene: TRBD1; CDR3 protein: CAVGTGSYTIYF; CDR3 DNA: TGTGCCGTTGGGACAGGGAGTTACACCATATATTTT
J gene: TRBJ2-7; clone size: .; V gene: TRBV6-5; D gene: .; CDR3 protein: CASSYQRLSSYEQYF; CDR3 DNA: TGTGCCAGCAGTTACCAGCGGTTGAGCTCCTACGAGCAGTACTTC
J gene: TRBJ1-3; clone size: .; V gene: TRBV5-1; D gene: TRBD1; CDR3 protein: CASSLGPGGLGNTIYF; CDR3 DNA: TGCGCCAGCAGCTTGGGTCCAGGGGGACTTGGAAACACCATATATTTT
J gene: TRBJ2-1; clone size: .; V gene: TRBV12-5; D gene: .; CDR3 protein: CASGLSSIREQFF; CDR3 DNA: TGTGCTAGTGGTTTGTCCTCCATTCGGGAGCAGTTCTTC
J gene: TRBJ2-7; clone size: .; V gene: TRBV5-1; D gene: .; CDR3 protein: CASSSPGYEQYF; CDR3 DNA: TGCGCCAGCAGCTCCCCAGGTTACGAGCAGTACTTC
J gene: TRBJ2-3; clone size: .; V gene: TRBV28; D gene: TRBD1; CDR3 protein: CASSLGQRLDTQYF; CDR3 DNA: TGTGCCAGCAGTTTGGGACAGCGGTTAGATACGCAGTATTTT
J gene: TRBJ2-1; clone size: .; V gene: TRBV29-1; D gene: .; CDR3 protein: CSVVEISSEEQFF; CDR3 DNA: TGCAGCGTTGTCGAAATCTCTAGCGAGGAGCAGTTCTTC
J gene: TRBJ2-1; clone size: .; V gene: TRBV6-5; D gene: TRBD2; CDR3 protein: CASSYRAPGGPDEQFF; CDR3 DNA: TGTGCCAGCAGTTACAGGGCGCCGGGAGGGCCGGATGAGCAGTTCTTC
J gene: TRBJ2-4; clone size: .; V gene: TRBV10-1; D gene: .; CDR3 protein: CASSESTGLAKNIQYF; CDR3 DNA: TGCGCCAGCAGTGAGTCGACGGGGCTAGCCAAAAACATTCAGTACTTC
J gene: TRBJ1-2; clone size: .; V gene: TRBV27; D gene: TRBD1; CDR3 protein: CASRPGQGAIYGYTF; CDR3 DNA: TGTGCCAGCAGACCTGGACAGGGAGCAATTTATGGCTACACCTTC
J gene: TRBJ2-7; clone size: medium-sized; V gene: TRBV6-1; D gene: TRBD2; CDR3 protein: CASRTSGSNEQYF; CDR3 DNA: TGTGCCAGTAGGACTAGCGGGAGCAACGAGCAGTACTTC
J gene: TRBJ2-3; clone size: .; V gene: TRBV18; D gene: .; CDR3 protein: CASSPTRQPTDTQYF; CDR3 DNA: TGTGCCAGCTCACCCACCCGGCAGCCCACAGATACGCAGTATTTT